This T cell receptor (beta chain) was documented in a study of cytomegalovirus exposure and HLA in healthy donors. Study at large: The same platform was used for the roughly 120 validation repertoires as for the approximately 610 first-cohort repertoires, as reported in a later analysis.

Findings of the study overall: The classifier was said to identify cytomegalovirus status with high specificity and sensitivity. Listed as cytomegalovirus-associated were around 160 TCR beta chains. A later analysis found first-cohort TCR clusters tended to co-occur in the 90 to 150 validation repertoires.

Concerning this clone itself: No antigen is known for it.

TCRdb's copy holds only in-frame clones and misses some; the assay was immunoSEQ multiplex PCR. The data contain fewer than 200,000 clones, around nine tenths of them singletons. V was trimmed by 5 bases and J by 3 bases, leaving 17 bases between them. The CDR3 loop spans 15 amino acids. CDR1 and CDR2 (germline): MNHEY, SVGAGI. The chain joins TRBV6-5 to TRBJ2-7, with D unresolved. Sequencing was performed on PBMCs. The source of this sequence is a man in his thirties or forties in good health and CMV-seropositive. CDR3 loop: CASSPVRALGYEQYF. The CDR3, as DNA: TGTGCCAGCAGTCCCGTTAGGGCTCTCGGCTACGAGCAGTACTTC.